This T cell receptor (beta chain) is from a study of blood T cell repertoires in COVID-19. The overall study: COVID-19 samples collected from the United States, Italy and Spain covered acute and convalescent phases. Sources were T cells, B-cell-depleted T cells, or PBMCs; the material itself was cDNA or gDNA.

Germline CDR1 is MNHEY and CDR2 is SVGAGI. V gave up 4 bases and J gave up 6 bases; unmatched junction bases: 3. The CDR3 runs 14 residues. Per the authors' pipeline: Reference gene primer amplification gave nucleated cell count estimates. Profiling relied on immunoSEQ multiplex PCR, and the TCRdb table lists in-frame clones only, not all of them. For V, J and clone size, that table is used; D and trimming come from the DNA. There are about 180,000 clones in the sample; approximately 83% occur only once, and 2.5% to 3.5% lies in the top ten. This clonotype was obtained from a man aged 60 to 69 with acute or convalescent COVID-19. Sequencing was done on a sample of peripheral blood. The V and J genes are TRBV6-5 and TRBJ1-5; TRBD1 agrees at 10 bases. For the CDR3, the DNA is TGTGCCAGCAGTTCCCGGGACAGGGGTCAGCCCCAGCATTTT. Its protein is CASSSRDRGQPQHF.